Listed here is a single T cell receptor (beta chain). These data originate in a study of blood T cell repertoires in COVID-19. Study summary: The samples span acute and convalescent COVID-19 from the United States, Italy and Spain. The analysed material was cDNA or gDNA that came from T cells, B-cell-depleted T cells, or PBMCs.

In the authors' methods: Researchers report that nucleated cell counts were estimated from reference gene primer amplification. Clones were read by immunoSEQ multiplex PCR, and TCRdb kept only the in-frame ones, dropping some. The DNA was the basis for D and trimming; V, J and clone size are from that table. Here the sample spans 200,000 to 250,000 clones, 70% to 90% being singletons. Germline V gene data show CDR1 as SGHNT and CDR2 as YYREEE (reference sequence). This CDR3 spans 15 amino acids. Trimming took 2 bases from V and 1 from J; bases not matched to a gene: 5. What was sequenced was peripheral blood. This chain uses TRBV5-4 with TRBJ2-7; 8 bases map to TRBD2. This sequence was found in a woman of 80 years or more with acute or convalescent COVID-19. CDR3 coding DNA: TGTGCCAGCAGCTTTAGTACTAGCGGATCCTACGAGCAGTACTTC. Its translation is CASSFSTSGSYEQYF.